The clone carrying this T cell receptor (beta chain) was picked up many times. Its antigen is not known. Without exception, sorted populations had purity beyond 98%. Expressed TCRB transcripts got sequenced, as all isolated RNA was reverse transcribed. Some clones are missing from TCRdb's copy, which holds only in-frame ones; the method was immunoSEQ multiplex PCR. The sample holds 140,000 to 150,000 clones, more than 10% seen once. This sample was taken from a study of beta chain features in type 1 diabetes. Study results and limitations: Researchers caution that PCR might favor shorter templates, equally among patients and controls. Shortening of TCRB CDR3s, moderate but significant, appeared in all four CD4+ subsets of Type 1 diabetes patients. Whether TCRB rearrangement is influenced by HLA type was left unresolved in this analysis. Naive, central memory and Treg TCRB repertoires appeared more alike in patients than in healthy donors.

This clonotype originated in a man younger than 35 with type 1 diabetes. Sequenced sample: central memory CD4+ T cells from blood.

The CDR3 loop is CAWSPQGNYGYTF. DNA for the CDR3: TGTGCCTGGAGTCCCCAGGGGAACTATGGCTACACCTTC. This chain links TRBV30 with TRBJ1-2; tentative D call: TRBD1 (6 bases). V shed 2 bases and J shed 2 bases, with 9 bases lying between them. Germline V gene lookup returns CDR1 GTSNPN and CDR2 SVGIG (reference sequence). This CDR3 contains 13 residues.